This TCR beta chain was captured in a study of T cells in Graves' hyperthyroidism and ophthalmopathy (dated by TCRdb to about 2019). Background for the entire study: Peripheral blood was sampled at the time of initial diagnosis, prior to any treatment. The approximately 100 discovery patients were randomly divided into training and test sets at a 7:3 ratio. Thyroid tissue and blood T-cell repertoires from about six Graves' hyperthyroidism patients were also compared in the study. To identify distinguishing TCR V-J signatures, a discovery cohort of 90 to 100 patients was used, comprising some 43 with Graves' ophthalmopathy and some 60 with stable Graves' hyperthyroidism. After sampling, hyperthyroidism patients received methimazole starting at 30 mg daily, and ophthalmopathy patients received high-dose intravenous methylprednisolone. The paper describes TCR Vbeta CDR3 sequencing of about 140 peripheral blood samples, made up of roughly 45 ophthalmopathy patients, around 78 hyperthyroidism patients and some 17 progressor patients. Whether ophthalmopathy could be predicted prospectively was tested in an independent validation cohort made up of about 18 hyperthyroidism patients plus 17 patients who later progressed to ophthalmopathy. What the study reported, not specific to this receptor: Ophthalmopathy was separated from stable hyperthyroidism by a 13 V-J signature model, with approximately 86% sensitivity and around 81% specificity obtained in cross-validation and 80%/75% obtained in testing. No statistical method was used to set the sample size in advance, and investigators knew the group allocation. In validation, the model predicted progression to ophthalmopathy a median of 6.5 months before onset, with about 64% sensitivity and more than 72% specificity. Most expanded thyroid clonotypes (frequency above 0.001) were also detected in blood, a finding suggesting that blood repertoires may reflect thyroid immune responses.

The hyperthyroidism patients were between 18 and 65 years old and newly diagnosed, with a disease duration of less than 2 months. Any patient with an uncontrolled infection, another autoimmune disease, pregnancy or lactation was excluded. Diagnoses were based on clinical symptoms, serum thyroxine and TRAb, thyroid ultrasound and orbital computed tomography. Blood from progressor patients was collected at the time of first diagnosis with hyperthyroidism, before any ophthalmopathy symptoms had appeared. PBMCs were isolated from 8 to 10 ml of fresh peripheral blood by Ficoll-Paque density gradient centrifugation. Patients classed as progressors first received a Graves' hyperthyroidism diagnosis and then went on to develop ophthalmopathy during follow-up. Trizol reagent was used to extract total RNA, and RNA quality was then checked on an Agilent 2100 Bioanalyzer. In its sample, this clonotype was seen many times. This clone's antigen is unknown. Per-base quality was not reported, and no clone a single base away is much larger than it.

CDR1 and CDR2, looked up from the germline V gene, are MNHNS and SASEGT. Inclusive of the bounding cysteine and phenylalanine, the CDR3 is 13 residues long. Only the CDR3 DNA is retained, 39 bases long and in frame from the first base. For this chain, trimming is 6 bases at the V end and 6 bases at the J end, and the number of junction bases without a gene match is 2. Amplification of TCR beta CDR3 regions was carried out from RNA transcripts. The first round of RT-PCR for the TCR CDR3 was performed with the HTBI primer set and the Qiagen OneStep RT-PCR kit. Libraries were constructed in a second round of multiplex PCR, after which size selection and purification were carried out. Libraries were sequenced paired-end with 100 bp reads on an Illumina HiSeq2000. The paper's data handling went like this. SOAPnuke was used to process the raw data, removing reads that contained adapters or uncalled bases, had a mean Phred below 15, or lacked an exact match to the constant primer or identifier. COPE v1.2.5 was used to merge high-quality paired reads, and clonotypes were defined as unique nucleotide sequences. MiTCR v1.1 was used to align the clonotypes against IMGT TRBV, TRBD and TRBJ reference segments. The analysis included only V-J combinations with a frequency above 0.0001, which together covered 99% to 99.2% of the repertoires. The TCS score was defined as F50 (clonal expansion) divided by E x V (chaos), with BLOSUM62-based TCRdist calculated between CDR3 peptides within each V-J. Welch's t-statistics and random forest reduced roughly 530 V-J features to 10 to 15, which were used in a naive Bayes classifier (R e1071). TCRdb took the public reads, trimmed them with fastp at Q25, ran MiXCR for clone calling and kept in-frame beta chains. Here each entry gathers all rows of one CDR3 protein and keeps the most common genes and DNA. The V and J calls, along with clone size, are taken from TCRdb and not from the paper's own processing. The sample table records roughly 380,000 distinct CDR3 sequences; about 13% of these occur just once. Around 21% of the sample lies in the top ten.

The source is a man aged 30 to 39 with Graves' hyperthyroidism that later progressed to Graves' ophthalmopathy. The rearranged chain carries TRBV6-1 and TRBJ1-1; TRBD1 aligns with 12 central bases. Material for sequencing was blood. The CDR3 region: CASRGQGASEAFF. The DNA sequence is TGTGCCAGCAGGGGACAGGGGGCATCTGAAGCTTTCTTT.